This T cell receptor beta chain stems from a study of cytomegalovirus exposure and HLA in healthy donors. PCR amplification relied on 60 Vbeta primers (plus 13 Jbeta primers). TCRdb keeps only in-frame clones here, not all; method: immunoSEQ multiplex PCR. The table records about 150,000 clones, less than 90% of them present only once. For this clone: Its antigen is unidentified.

Findings and limits, study-wide: Associated with cytomegalovirus, according to the listing, were approximately 160 TCR beta chains.

This receptor was taken from a woman between 18 and 30 years old in good health and CMV-seronegative. Sequencing was carried out using PBMCs.

CDR3 protein: CASSLTGGPLDTEAFF. CDR3 DNA sequence: TGTGCCAGCAGCTTGACAGGGGGACCTTTGGACACTGAAGCTTTCTTT. V gene TRBV7-9 combines with J gene TRBJ1-1; 9 nucleotides match TRBD1. Germline values: CDR1 SEHNR, CDR2 FQNEAQ (reference sequence). This CDR3 contains 16 residues. V lost 3 bases, J lost 3 bases, and 8 bases stayed unmatched.